This T cell receptor (beta chain) derives from a study of T cells in Graves' hyperthyroidism and ophthalmopathy. Study-level points and caveats: For ophthalmopathy, model prediction preceded onset by a median roughly 5.9 months. The majority of expanded thyroid clonotypes above 0.001 also appeared in blood.

Clinical symptoms, serum thyroxine, TRAb, thyroid ultrasound and orbital computed tomography established diagnosis. PBMCs were obtained from 10 ml fresh peripheral blood. Amplification yielded TCR beta CDR3 regions, with RNA transcripts as the source. An initial round of RT-PCR targeting the TCR CDR3 relied on the HTBI primer set. TCRdb fed the multiplex PCR reads into MiXCR, producing one record per CDR3 protein. The sample has hundreds of thousands of distinct CDR3 sequences, about 15% seen once. This clonotype was counted many times. What it recognizes is unknown. Trimming pared 5 bases from V and 6 bases from J, leaving 11 bases between. The CDR3 contains 12 residues. CDR1 and CDR2 (germline): MNHEY, SVGAGI.

The specimen sequenced was blood. The receptor comes from a woman in her thirties or forties with Graves' ophthalmopathy. V usage is TRBV6-5 and J usage is TRBJ2-7; D possibly corresponds to TRBD1 (5 bases). The CDR3 nucleotides are TGTGCCAGCAGTCCCCAGGGTTTCGAGCAGTACTTC. The encoded protein is CASSPQGFEQYF.